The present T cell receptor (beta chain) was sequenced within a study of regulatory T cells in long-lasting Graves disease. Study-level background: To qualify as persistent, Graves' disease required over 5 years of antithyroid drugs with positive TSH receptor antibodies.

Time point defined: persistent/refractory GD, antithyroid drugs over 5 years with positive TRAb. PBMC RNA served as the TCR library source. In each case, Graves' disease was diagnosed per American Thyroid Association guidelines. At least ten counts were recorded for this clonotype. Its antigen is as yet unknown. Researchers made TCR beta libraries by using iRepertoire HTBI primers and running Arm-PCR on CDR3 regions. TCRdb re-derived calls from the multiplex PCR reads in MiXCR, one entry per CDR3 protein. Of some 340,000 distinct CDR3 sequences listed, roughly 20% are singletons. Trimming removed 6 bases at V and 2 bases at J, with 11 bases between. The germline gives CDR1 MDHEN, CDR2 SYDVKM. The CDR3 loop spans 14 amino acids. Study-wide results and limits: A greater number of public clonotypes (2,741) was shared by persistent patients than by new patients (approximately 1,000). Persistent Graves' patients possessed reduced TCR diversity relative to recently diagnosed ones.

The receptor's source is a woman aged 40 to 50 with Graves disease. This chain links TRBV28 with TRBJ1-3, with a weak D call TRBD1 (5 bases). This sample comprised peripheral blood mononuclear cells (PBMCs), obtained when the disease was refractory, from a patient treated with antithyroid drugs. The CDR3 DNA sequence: TGTGCCAGCAGGACGCGGGGGGCTGGAAACACCATATATTTT. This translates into CASRTRGAGNTIYF.